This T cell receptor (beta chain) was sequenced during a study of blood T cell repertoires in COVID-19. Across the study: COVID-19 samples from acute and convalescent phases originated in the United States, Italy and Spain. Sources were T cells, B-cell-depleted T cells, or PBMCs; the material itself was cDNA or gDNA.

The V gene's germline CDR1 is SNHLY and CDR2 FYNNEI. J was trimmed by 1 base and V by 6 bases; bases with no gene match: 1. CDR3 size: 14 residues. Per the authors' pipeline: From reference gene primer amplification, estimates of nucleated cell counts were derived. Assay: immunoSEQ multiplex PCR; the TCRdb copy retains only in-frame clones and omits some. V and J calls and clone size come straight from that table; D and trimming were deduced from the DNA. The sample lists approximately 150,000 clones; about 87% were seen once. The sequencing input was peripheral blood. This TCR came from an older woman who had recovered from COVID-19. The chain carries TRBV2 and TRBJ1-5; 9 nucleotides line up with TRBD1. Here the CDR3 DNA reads TGTGCCAGCAGGGGGACAGGGAGCAATCAGCCCCAGCATTTT. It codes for CASRGTGSNQPQHF.